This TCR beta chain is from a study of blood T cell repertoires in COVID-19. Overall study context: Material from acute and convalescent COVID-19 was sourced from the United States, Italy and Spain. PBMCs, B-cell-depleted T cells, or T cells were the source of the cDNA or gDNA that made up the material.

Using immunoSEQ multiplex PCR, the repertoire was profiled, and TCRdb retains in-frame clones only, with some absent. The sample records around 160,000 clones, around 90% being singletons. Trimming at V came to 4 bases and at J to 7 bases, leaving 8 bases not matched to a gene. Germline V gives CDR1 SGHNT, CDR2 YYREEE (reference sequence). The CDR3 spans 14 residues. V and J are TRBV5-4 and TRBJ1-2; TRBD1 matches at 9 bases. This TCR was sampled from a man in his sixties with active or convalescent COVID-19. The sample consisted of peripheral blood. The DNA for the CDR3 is TGTGCCAGCAGCCTAGACAGGGGGACGGGTGGCTACACCTTC. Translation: CASSLDRGTGGYTF.